These 22 T cell receptor beta chains were all obtained from the same sample, sequenced in a study of blood T cells in healthy people across ages. Sample-barcoded 5' priming and a J-beta primer mix drove a second PCR of 7 to 11 cycles. TCRdb reprocessed the 5' RACE reads via MiXCR and lists one record per CDR3 protein. The sample shows 1.5 million to 2 million distinct CDR3 sequences, roughly 30% of them seen only once. The specimen sequenced was blood. The receptors were sampled from a woman younger than 45 in good health.

The sample holds many counts of this clonotype. The gene calls are TRBV24-1 and TRBJ2-1; 8 bases are a match to TRBD1. The CDR3 runs 17 residues. CDR1 and CDR2 from the germline V gene are KGHDR and SFDVKD. V shed 3 bases, J shed 5 bases, and the junction held 11 bases outside the gene matches. This CDR3 reads CATSDAMTGDYDNEQFF. CDR3 DNA sequence: TGTGCCACCAGTGATGCCATGACAGGGGATTATGACAATGAGCAGTTCTTC.

This clonotype has ten or more counts. The V and J genes are TRBV29-1 and TRBJ2-5, with D perhaps TRBD2 (7 bases). The CDR3 has 14 amino acids. V lost 7 bases, J lost 3 bases, and 18 bases lay in between. Germline V lookup: CDR1 SQVTM, CDR2 ANQGSEA. The CDR3 coding sequence is TGCAGCGCCCTCACGTGGGGGGGCAAAGAGACCCAGTACTTC. It codes for CSALTWGGKETQYF.

This clonotype came up a few times. The chain carries TRBV12-3 or TRBV12-4 and TRBJ2-3, with D uncertain. The CDR3 is 12 amino acids. The V end lost 2 bases, the J end lost 4 bases, and 4 bases lay between the germline ends. The chain's CDR3 is CASSLMSDTQYF. The CDR3 DNA is TGTGCCAGCAGTTTAATGTCAGATACGCAGTATTTT.

The rearrangement links TRBV3-1 to TRBJ1-2; TRBD1 matches 9 bases. After removal of 6 bases from V and 4 bases from J, the junction contained 3 bases not matched to a gene. The CDR3 totals 13 residues. Germline values: CDR1 LGHDT, CDR2 YNNKEL (reference sequence). The CDR3 region is CASRGTGSYGYTF. CDR3 nucleotides: TGTGCCAGCAGAGGGACAGGGAGCTATGGCTACACCTTC.

CDR3 nucleotide sequence: TGTGCCAGCAGCCTTGGGACTAGCGAGGCCAATGAGCAGTTCTTC. This encodes CASSLGTSEANEQFF. This chain uses TRBV11-1 with TRBJ2-1; 10 nucleotides align to TRBD2. J was trimmed by 6 bases and V by 5 bases; bases with no gene match: 7. Germline CDR1 reads SGHAT; CDR2 reads FQDESV (reference sequence). The CDR3 runs to 15 residues.

The chain combines TRBV5-1 with TRBJ2-3; possible D gene TRBD2, 5 bases. Trimming took 6 bases from V and 3 from J, leaving 11 bases between them. The CDR3 runs to 13 residues. Germline CDR1 is SGHRS and CDR2 is YFSETQ. The CDR3 DNA reads TGCGCCAGCAAGGCTAGCAGAACAGATACGCAGTATTTT. Translated, it gives CASKASRTDTQYF. Based on the CDR3 plus reference TRBV5-1 and TRBJ2-3, the full variable domain is KAGVTQTPRYLIKTRGQQVTLSCSPISGHRSVSWYQQTPGQGLQFLFEYFSETQRNKGNFPGRFSGRQFSNSRSEMNVSTLELGDSALYLCASKASRTDTQYFGPGTRLTVL.

This clonotype was observed a single time. The V call is TRBV7-8, the J call TRBJ2-5; no clear D gene. With the DNA end fitting TRBJ2-1 better, the J assignment may be wrong. CDR3 length equals 13 residues. Germline V gives CDR1 SGHVS, CDR2 FQNEAQ. CDR3 loop: CASSSNLFDEQFF. As DNA, the CDR3 is TGTGCCAGCAGCTCGAACCTTTTCGATGAGCAGTTCTTC.

The chain has TRBV6-4 and TRBJ1-2, with D possibly matching TRBD1 (6 bases). In germline, CDR1 is MRHNA, CDR2 SNTAGT. Between the trimmed V and J ends, which lost 3 bases and 5 bases, there was a span of 16 bases. The CDR3 runs 15 residues. This CDR3 reads CASSEGTSGIYGYTF. The CDR3 nucleotides are TGTGCCAGCAGTGAGGGGACATCTGGGATATATGGCTACACCTTC.

In this sample, this clonotype turned up many times. The chain links TRBV10-3 to TRBJ2-3; the match to TRBD1 covers 8 bases. Germline loops: CDR1 ENHRY, CDR2 SYGVKD. The CDR3 length is 16 residues. The ends lost 11 bases at V and 0 bases at J; junction bases unmatched: 13. The CDR3 sequence: CAVGQGEGTSTDTQYF. DNA of the CDR3: TGTGCCGTCGGACAGGGTGAGGGTACTAGCACAGATACGCAGTATTTT.

This clonotype was counted once. The V gene is TRBV20-1, the J gene TRBJ2-4; TRBD1 matches at 8 bases. The CDR3 length is 12 residues. Germline CDR1 and CDR2: DFQATT and SNEGSKA (reference sequence). V lost 7 bases to trimming and J lost 1 base; unmatched junction nucleotides: 0. The DNA of the CDR3 is TGCAGTGACAGGGGGGCCAAAAACATTCAGTACTTC. Translated: CSDRGAKNIQYF.

This chain connects TRBV4-2 to TRBJ2-3, with D perhaps TRBD1 or TRBD2 (5 bases each). Germline CDR1 is LGHNA and CDR2 is YNFKEQ. V shed 0 bases and J shed 6 bases, with 19 bases lying between them. The CDR3 covers 17 residues. The CDR3 coding sequence is TGTGCCAGCAGCCAAGAATGGGAACGGGACGCCCCGGATACGCAGTATTTT. Translating it yields CASSQEWERDAPDTQYF.

This chain links TRBV3-1 with TRBJ2-7; D is ambiguous. V was trimmed by 5 bases and J by 3 bases, leaving 8 bases between them. The CDR3 totals 12 residues. Germline CDR1 and CDR2: LGHDT and YNNKEL (reference sequence). This CDR3 reads CASSARIYEQYF. The CDR3 region has the DNA TGTGCCAGCAGCGCCCGAATCTACGAGCAGTACTTC.

The J gene is TRBJ1-2, the V gene TRBV20-1; D perhaps matches TRBD1 (5 bases). V was pared by 2 bases and J by 1 base, with 17 bases between. The CDR3 is 16 amino acids. CDR1 is DFQATT, CDR2 SNEGSKA, per germline (reference sequence). This chain's CDR3 is CSARRGRALHNYGYTF. The CDR3 DNA reads as TGCAGTGCTAGAAGGGGCAGGGCCCTGCATAACTATGGCTACACCTTC.

This clonotype has more than one count but fewer than ten. This rearrangement joins TRBV7-3 to TRBJ1-1, with a weak D call TRBD1 (6 bases). Trimming shortened V by 7 bases and J by 1 base, and 10 bases separated the two germline ends. Germline V gene sequence: CDR1 SGHTA, CDR2 FQGTGA. This CDR3 is 13 amino acids long. In DNA form, the CDR3 reads TGTGCCAGCAACAGGGAGGCGAACACTGAAGCTTTCTTT. This sequence encodes CASNREANTEAFF.

This sequence joins TRBV3-1 and TRBJ1-1; perhaps TRBD1 as D (6 bases). Trimming pared 2 bases from V and 8 bases from J, leaving 12 bases between. The CDR3 has 13 amino acids. The germline V gene has CDR1 LGHDT and CDR2 YNNKEL (reference sequence). CDR3 in DNA: TGTGCCAGCAGCCAAAGCACAGGGTTAGAAGCTTTCTTT. The encoded protein is CASSQSTGLEAFF. The variable domain in full, completed from reference TRBV3-1 and TRBJ1-1, reads DTAVSQTPKYLVTQMGNDKSIKCEQNLGHDTMYWYKQDSKKFLKIMFSYNNKELIINETVPNRFSPKSPDKAHLNLHINSLELGDSAVYFCASSQSTGLEAFFGQGTRLTVV.

V is TRBV28 and J is TRBJ2-1, with TRBD2 identical over 7 bases. The CDR3 totals 17 residues. Germline-derived CDR1 and CDR2 are MDHEN and SYDVKM. V lost 6 bases, J lost 3 bases, and 14 bases stayed unmatched. CDR3 in amino acids: CASSLTFGSSGYNEQFF. The CDR3 DNA reads TGTGCCAGCAGCCTGACTTTTGGTTCTAGCGGCTACAATGAGCAGTTCTTC.

Details on this clonotype: Likely a read error: the CDR3 ends without its conserved phenylalanine or tryptophan. For the CDR3, the DNA is TGCGCCAGCGGCCTGACCGGGCCAAGGGACGAGCAGTACTGC. This sequence encodes CASGLTGPRDEQYC. J is TRBJ2-7 and V is TRBV5-1; D ambiguous. Per the germline V gene, CDR1 is SGHRS and CDR2 is YFSETQ. The V end was cut by 7 bases, the J end by 5 bases, with 19 bases between. CDR3 size: 14 residues.

This clonotype was detected only a few times. CDR3 residues: CASSQGTGKTDYGYTF. The DNA for the CDR3 is TGTGCCAGCAGCCAAGGGACAGGGAAGACAGACTATGGCTACACCTTC. The chain recombines TRBV4-2 with TRBJ1-2; 8 positions agree with TRBD1. Losses at the gene ends were 1 base for V and 3 bases for J; bases not matched to a gene: 7. From germline, CDR1 is LGHNA and CDR2 YNFKEQ. The CDR3 has 16 residues.

This chain links TRBV3-1 with TRBJ1-5; no clear D. The V end was cut by 1 base, the J end by 10 bases, with 11 bases between. This CDR3 has 13 amino acids. The germline V gene has CDR1 LGHDT and CDR2 YNNKEL (reference sequence). Here the CDR3 DNA reads TGTGCCAGCAGCCAAGGTGGCCAGGACCCCCAGCATTTT. It yields the protein CASSQGGQDPQHF.

The sample holds a few counts of this clonotype. The V gene is TRBV20-1, the J gene TRBJ2-7, with 7 bases fitting TRBD2. The CDR3 spans 15 residues. Germline V gene data show CDR1 as DFQATT and CDR2 as SNEGSKA (reference sequence). V was pared by 4 bases and J by 4 bases, with 13 bases of the junction left unmatched. CDR3: CSANIAGPNIYEQYF. CDR3 sequence (DNA): TGCAGTGCTAATATAGCGGGCCCAAACATATACGAGCAGTACTTC.

The chain links TRBV5-1 to TRBJ1-1; D unclear. Trimming removed 3 bases at V and 7 bases at J, with 10 bases between. CDR3 length: 12 residues. The germline V gene encodes CDR1 SGHRS and CDR2 YFSETQ. This CDR3 reads CASSWAKGEAFF. The CDR3 DNA reads TGCGCCAGCAGCTGGGCGAAGGGTGAAGCTTTCTTT.

The J gene is TRBJ2-1, the V gene TRBV6-5; D tentatively fits TRBD1 or TRBD2 (5 bases each). CDR1 and CDR2 from the germline V gene are MNHEY and SVGAGI. Trimming removed 7 bases at V and 9 bases at J, with 16 bases between. This CDR3 is 13 amino acids long. This chain's CDR3 is CASTRGQEGEQFF. CDR3 coding DNA: TGTGCCAGCACTCGGGGCCAAGAGGGTGAGCAGTTCTTC.